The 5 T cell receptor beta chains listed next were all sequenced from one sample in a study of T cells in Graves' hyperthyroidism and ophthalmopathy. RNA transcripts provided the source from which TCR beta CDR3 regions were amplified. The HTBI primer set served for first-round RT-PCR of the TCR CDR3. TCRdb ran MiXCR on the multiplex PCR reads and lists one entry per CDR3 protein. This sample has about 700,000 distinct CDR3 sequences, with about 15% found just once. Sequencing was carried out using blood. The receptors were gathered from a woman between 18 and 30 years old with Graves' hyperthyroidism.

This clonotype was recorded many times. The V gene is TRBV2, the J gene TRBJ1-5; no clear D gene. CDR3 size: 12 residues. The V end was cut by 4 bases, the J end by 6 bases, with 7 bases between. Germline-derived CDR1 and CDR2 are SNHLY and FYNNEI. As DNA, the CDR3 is TGTGCCAGCAGTGTAGGCGGTCAGCCCCAGCATTTT. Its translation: CASSVGGQPQHF.

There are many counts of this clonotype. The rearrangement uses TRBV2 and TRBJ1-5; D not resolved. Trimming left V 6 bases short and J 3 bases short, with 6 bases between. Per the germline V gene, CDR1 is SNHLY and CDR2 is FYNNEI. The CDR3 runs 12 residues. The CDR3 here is CASRSHNQPQHF. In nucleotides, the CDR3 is TGTGCCAGCAGGAGCCACAATCAGCCCCAGCATTTT.

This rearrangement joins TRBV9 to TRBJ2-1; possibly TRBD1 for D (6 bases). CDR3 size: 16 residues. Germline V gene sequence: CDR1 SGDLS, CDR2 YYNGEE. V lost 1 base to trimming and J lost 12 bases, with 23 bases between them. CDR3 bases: TGTGCCAGCAGCGTAAGTCCAGGGGAGTTATCCTTGGGGCAGTTCTTC. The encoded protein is CASSVSPGELSLGQFF.

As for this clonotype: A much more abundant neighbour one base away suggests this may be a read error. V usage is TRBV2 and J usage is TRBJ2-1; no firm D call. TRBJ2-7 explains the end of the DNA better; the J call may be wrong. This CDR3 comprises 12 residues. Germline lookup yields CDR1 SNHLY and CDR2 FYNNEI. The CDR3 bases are TGTGCCAGCAGTAGGGTGGGCAATGAGCAGTACTTC. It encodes CASSRVGNEQYF.

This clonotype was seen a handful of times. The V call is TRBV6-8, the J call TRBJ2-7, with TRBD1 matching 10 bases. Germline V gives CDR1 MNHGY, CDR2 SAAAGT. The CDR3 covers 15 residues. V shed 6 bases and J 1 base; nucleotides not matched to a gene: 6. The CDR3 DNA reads TGTGCCAGCAGCATCGGGACAGGGGCGTCCTACGAGCAGTACTTC. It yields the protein CASSIGTGASYEQYF.